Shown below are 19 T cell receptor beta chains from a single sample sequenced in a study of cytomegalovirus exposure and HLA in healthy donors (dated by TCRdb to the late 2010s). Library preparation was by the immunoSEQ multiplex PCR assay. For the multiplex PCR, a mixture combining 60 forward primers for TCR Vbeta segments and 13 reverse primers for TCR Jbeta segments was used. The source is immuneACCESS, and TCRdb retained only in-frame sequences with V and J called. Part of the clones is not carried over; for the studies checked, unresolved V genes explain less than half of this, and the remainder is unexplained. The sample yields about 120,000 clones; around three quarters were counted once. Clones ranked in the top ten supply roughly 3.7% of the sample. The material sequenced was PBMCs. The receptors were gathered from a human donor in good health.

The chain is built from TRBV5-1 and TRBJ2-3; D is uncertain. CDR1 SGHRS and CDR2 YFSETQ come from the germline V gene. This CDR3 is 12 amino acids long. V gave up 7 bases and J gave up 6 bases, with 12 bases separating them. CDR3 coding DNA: TGCGCCAGCGGCGCGGTTGGGGATACGCAGTATTTT. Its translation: CASGAVGDTQYF. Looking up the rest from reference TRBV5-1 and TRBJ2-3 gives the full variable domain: KAGVTQTPRYLIKTRGQQVTLSCSPISGHRSVSWYQQTPGQGLQFLFEYFSETQRNKGNFPGRFSGRQFSNSRSEMNVSTLELGDSALYLCASGAVGDTQYFGPGTRLTVL.

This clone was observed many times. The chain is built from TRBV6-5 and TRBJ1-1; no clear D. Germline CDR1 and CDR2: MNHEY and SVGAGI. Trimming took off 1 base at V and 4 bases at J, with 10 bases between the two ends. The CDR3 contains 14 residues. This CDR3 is CASSYYGEGTEAFF. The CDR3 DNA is TGTGCCAGCAGTTACTATGGGGAGGGCACTGAAGCTTTCTTT.

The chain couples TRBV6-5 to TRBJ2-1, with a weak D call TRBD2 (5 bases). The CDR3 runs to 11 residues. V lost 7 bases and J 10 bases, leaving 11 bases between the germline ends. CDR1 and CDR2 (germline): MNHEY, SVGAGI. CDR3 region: CASNGGSEQFF. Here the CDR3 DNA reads TGTGCCAGCAATGGAGGATCGGAGCAGTTCTTC.

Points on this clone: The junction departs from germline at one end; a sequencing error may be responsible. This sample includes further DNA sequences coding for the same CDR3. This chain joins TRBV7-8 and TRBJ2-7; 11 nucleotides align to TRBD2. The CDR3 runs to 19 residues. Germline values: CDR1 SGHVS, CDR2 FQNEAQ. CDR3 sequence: CASSLGLAGTSGTYYEQYF. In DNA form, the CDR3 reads TGTGCCAGCAGTTTAGGGTTAGCCGGGACTAGCGGAACCTACTACGAGCAGTACTTC.

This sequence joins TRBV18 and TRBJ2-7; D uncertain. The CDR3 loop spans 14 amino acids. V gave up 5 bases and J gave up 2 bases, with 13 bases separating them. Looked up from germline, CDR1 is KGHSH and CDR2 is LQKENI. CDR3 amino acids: CASSTTLQTYEQYF. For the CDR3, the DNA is TGTGCCAGCTCAACAACGCTACAGACCTACGAGCAGTACTTC.

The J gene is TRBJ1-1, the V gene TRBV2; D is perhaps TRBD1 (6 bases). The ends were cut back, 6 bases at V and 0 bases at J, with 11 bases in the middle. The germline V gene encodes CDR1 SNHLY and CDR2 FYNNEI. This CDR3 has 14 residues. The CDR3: CASSLGHLNTEAFF. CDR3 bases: TGTGCCAGCAGCCTGGGACACTTGAACACTGAAGCTTTCTTT.

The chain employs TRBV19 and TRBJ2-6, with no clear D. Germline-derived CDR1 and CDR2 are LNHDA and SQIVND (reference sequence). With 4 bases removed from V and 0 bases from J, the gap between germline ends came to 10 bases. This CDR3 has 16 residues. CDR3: CASSTPFSSGANVLTF. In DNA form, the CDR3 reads TGTGCCAGTAGTACCCCATTTTCCTCTGGGGCCAACGTCCTGACTTTC.

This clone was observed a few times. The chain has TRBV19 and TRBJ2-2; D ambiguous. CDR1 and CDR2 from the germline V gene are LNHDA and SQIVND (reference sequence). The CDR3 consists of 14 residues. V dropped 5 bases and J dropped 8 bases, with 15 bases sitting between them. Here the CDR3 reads CASSDSPNWGELFF. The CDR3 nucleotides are TGTGCCAGTAGTGATAGCCCCAACTGGGGGGAGCTGTTTTTT. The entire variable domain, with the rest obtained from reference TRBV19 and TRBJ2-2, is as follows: DGGITQSPKYLFRKEGQNVTLSCEQNLNHDAMYWYRQDPGQGLRLIYYSQIVNDFQKGDIAEGYSVSREKKESFPLTVTSAQKNPTAFYLCASSDSPNWGELFFGEGSRLTVL.

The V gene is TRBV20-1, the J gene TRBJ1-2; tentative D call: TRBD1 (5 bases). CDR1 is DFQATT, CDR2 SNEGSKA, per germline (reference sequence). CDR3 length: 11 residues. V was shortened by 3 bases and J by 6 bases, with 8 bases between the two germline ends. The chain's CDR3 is CSARDMDGYTF. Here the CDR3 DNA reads TGCAGTGCTAGGGACATGGATGGCTACACCTTC.

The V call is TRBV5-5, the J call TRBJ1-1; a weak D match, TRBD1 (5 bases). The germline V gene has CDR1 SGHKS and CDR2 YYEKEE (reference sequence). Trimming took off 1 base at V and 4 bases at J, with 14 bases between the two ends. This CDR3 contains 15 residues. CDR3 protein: CASSLRGTGTTEAFF. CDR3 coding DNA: TGTGCCAGCAGCTTGCGGGGGACTGGAACCACTGAAGCTTTCTTT.

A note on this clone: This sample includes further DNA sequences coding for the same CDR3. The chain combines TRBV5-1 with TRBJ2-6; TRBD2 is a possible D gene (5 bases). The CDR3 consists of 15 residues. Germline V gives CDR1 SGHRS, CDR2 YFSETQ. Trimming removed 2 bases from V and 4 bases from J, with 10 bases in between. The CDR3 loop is CASSLSGSGANVLTF. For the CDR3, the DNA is TGCGCCAGCAGCTTATCGGGGTCAGGGGCCAACGTCCTGACTTTC.

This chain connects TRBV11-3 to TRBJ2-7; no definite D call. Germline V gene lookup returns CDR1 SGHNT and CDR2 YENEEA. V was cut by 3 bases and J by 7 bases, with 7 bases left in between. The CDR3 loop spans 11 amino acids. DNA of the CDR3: TGTGCCAGCAGCTTTCAGATGGAGCAGTACTTC. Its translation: CASSFQMEQYF.

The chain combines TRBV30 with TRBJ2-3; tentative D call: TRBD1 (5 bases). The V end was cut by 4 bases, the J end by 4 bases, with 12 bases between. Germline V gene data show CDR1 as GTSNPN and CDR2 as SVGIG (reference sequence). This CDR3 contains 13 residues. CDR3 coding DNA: TGTGCCTGGACTTCGGTAGGGGCAGATACGCAGTATTTT. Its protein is CAWTSVGADTQYF. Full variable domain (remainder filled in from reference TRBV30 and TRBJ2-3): SQTIHQWPATLVQPVGSPLSLECTVEGTSNPNLYWYRQAAGRGLQLLFYSVGIGQISSEVPQNLSASRPQDRQFILSSKKLLLSDSGFYLCAWTSVGADTQYFGPGTRLTVL.

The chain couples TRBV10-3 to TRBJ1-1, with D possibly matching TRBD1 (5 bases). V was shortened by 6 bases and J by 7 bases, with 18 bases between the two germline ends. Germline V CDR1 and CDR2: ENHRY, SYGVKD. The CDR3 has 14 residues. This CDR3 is CAISPRETGLEAFF. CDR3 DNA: TGTGCCATCAGCCCCCGGGAGACGGGGCTTGAAGCTTTCTTT.

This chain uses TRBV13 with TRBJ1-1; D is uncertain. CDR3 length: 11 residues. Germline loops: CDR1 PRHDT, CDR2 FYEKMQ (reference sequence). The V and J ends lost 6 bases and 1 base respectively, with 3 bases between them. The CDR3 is CASSKNTEAFF. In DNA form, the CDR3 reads TGTGCCAGCAGTAAGAACACTGAAGCTTTCTTT.

The CDR3 is CASSPRTSGYEQYF. The CDR3 DNA sequence: TGTGCCAGCAGTCCTCGGACTAGCGGATACGAGCAGTACTTC. This sequence joins TRBV6-1 and TRBJ2-5; 10 positions match TRBD2. The closer fit of TRBJ2-7 to the DNA end suggests the J call may be wrong. This CDR3 comprises 14 residues. CDR1 is MNHNS and CDR2 is SASEGT in the germline V gene.

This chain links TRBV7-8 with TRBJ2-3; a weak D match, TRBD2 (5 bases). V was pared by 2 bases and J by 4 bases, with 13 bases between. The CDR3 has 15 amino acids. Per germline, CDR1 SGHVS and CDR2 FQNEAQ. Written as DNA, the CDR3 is TGTGCCAGCAGCTTACTAGGCGGAGCGGCAGATACGCAGTATTTT. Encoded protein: CASSLLGGAADTQYF.

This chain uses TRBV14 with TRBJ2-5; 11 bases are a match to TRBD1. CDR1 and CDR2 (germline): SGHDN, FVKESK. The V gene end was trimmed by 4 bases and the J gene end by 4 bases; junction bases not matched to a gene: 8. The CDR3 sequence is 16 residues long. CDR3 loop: CASSLGGTGGIETQYF. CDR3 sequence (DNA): TGTGCCAGCAGCCTTGGAGGGACAGGGGGGATAGAGACCCAGTACTTC. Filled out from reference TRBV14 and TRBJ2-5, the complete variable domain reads EAGVTQFPSHSVIEKGQTVTLRCDPISGHDNLYWYRRVMGKEIKFLLHFVKESKQDESGMPNNRFLAERTGGTYSTLKVQPAELEDSGVYFCASSLGGTGGIETQYFGPGTRLLVL.

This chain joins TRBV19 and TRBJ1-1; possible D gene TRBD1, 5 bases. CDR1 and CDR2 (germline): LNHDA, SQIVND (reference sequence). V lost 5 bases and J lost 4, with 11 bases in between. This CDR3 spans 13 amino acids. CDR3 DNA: TGTGCCAGTAGTGACGGGGGGTTCACTGAAGCTTTCTTT. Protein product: CASSDGGFTEAFF. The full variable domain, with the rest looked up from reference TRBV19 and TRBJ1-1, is DGGITQSPKYLFRKEGQNVTLSCEQNLNHDAMYWYRQDPGQGLRLIYYSQIVNDFQKGDIAEGYSVSREKKESFPLTVTSAQKNPTAFYLCASSDGGFTEAFFGQGTRLTVV.